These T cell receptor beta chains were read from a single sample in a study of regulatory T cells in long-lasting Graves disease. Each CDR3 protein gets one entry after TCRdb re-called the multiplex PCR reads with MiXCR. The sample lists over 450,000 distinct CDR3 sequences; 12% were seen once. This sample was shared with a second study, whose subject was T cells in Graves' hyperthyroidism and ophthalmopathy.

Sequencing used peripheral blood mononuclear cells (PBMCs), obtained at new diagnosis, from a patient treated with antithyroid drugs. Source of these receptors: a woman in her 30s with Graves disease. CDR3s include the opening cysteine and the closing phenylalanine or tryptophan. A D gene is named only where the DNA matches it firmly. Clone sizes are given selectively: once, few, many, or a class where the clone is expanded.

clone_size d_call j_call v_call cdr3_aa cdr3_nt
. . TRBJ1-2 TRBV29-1 CSVARGGGRTASNYGYTF TGCAGCGTCGCCCGGGGGGGGGGGCGGACAGCCTCTAACTATGGCTACACCTTC
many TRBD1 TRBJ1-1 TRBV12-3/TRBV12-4 CASSLRQGLTGAFF TGTGCCAGCAGTCTGCGACAGGGCCTGACGGGGGCTTTCTTT
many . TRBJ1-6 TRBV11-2 CASSLAPTGRSPLHF TGTGCCAGCAGCTTAGCCCCGACAGGCCGTTCACCCCTCCACTTT
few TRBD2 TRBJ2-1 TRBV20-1 CSAVRTSGGLFF TGCAGTGCTGTTAGGACTAGCGGGGGTCTGTTCTTC
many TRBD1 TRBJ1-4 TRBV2 CASSAGTASEKLFF TGTGCCAGCAGTGCCGGGACAGCCAGCGAAAAACTGTTTTTT
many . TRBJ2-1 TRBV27 CASSSLAGLKKDEQFF TGTGCCAGCAGTTCACTAGCTGGACTAAAAAAGGATGAGCAGTTCTTC
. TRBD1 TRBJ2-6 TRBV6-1 CASSVIYRGSPSGANVLTF TGTGCCAGCAGTGTAATTTACAGGGGCAGCCCCTCTGGGGCCAACGTCCTGACTTTC
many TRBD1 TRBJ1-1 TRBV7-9 CASSPGTGDSGANAEAFF TGTGCCAGCAGCCCCGGGACAGGGGATAGCGGAGCAAACGCTGAAGCTTTCTTT
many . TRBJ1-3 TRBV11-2 CASTHRAGGNTIYF TGTGCCAGCACCCACAGGGCCGGTGGAAACACCATATATTTT
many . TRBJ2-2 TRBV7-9 CASSSTPNTGELFF TGTGCCAGCAGCTCGACACCGAACACCGGGGAGCTGTTTTTT
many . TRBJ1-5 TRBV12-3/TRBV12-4 CASSSRVHQPQHF TGTGCCAGCAGCAGCAGGGTTCATCAGCCCCAGCATTTT
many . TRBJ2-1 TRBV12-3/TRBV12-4 CASSLREYNEQFF TGTGCCAGCAGTTTGAGGGAATACAATGAGCAGTTCTTC
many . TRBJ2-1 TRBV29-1 CSVDGPGNNEQFF TGCAGCGTTGACGGCCCAGGGAACAATGAGCAGTTCTTC
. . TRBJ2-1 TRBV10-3 CAISDTVAKYNEQFF TGTGCCATCAGTGACACGGTAGCGAAGTACAATGAGCAGTTCTTC
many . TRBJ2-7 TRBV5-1 CASSPGQRTYEQYF TGCGCCAGCAGCCCAGGACAAAGAACCTACGAGCAGTACTTC
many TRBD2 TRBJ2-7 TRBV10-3 CAISESELAGVGSYEQYF TGTGCCATCAGTGAGTCGGAGCTAGCGGGAGTTGGCTCCTACGAGCAGTACTTC
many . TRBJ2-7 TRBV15 CATSREPTGSAYEQYF TGTGCCACCAGCAGAGAACCAACAGGGTCAGCCTACGAGCAGTACTTC
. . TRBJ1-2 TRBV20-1 CSARDLRGLQRNYGYTF TGCAGTGCTAGAGATCTCCGCGGATTGCAGAGGAACTATGGCTACACCTTC
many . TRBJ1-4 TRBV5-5 CASSLPGDLKEKLFF TGTGCCAGCAGCCTACCGGGGGACCTAAAGGAAAAACTGTTTTTT
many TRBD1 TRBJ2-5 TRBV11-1 CASARDRSQETQYF TGTGCCAGCGCCCGGGACAGGAGCCAAGAGACCCAGTACTTC
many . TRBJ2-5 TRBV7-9 CASSFLDMNKGIFQYF TGTGCCAGCAGCTTCCTGGACATGAACAAGGGAATTTTCCAGTACTTC
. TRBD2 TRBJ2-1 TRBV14 CASSPWTSWYEQFF TGTGCCAGCAGCCCGTGGACTAGCTGGTATGAGCAGTTCTTC
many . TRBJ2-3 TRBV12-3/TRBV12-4 CASSLAGASAGPDTQYF TGTGCCAGCAGTTTAGCCGGGGCTAGCGCCGGTCCAGATACGCAGTATTTT
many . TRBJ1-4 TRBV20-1 CSAKKDSGGKLFF TGCAGTGCTAAGAAGGACAGTGGTGGAAAACTGTTTTTT
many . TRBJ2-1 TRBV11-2 CASSLIEEQFF TGTGCCAGCAGCTTAATAGAAGAGCAGTTCTTC
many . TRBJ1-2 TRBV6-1 CASRQGWRLSYTF TGTGCCAGCAGGCAAGGTTGGAGGCTGAGCTACACCTTC
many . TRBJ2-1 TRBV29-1 CSVEDFGGERNEQFF TGCAGCGTTGAAGACTTTGGCGGAGAGAGGAATGAGCAGTTCTTC
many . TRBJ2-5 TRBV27 CASSLGSTGTQYF TGTGCCAGCAGTTTAGGGTCGACAGGGACCCAGTACTTC
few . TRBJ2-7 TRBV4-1 CASSPVTGHIISYEQYF TGCGCCAGCAGCCCCGTAACGGGACACATAATATCCTACGAGCAGTACTTC
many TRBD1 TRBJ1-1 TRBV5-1 CASSFFGQGVSTEAFF TGCGCCAGCAGCTTTTTCGGACAGGGGGTGAGCACTGAAGCTTTCTTT
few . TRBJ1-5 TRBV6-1 CASSVGGPNSNQPQHF TGTGCCAGCAGTGTTGGGGGACCGAATAGCAATCAGCCCCAGCATTTT
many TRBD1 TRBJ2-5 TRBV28 CASSSPGQGAKETQYF TGTGCCAGCAGTTCCCCGGGACAGGGGGCTAAAGAGACCCAGTACTTC
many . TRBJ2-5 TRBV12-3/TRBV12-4 CASSSWGQETQYF TGTGCCAGCAGTTCTTGGGGGCAAGAGACCCAGTACTTC
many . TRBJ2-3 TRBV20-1 CSASDRRRTDTQYF TGCAGTGCGAGCGACAGGAGACGCACAGATACGCAGTATTTT
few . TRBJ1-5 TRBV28 CASNREHNQPQHF TGTGCCAGCAACAGGGAGCATAATCAGCCCCAGCATTTT
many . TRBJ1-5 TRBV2 CASSEWENSNQPQHF TGTGCCAGCAGTGAGTGGGAAAATAGCAATCAGCCCCAGCATTTT
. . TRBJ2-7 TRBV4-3 CASSRLTGTRYEQYF TGCGCCAGCAGCCGCCTCACCGGGACAAGGTACGAGCAGTACTTC
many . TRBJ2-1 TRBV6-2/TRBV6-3 CASSAHPADTTDNEQFF TGTGCCAGCAGTGCCCATCCAGCGGATACGACGGACAATGAGCAGTTCTTC
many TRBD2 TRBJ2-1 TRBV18 CASSPYVSSGNYNEQFF TGTGCCAGCTCACCATATGTTTCTAGCGGAAACTACAATGAGCAGTTCTTC
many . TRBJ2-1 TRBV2 CASSEVLGQFF TGTGCCAGCAGTGAAGTGCTGGGGCAGTTCTTC
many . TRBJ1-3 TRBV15 CATRYTGTGSGNTIYF TGTGCCACCAGGTATACCGGGACGGGCTCTGGAAACACCATATATTTT
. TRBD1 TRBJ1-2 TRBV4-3 CASSRDRVAGYTF TGCGCCAGCAGCCGGGACAGGGTGGCGGGCTACACCTTC
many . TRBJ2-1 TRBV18 CASSPTQGIGEQFF TGTGCCAGCTCACCAACCCAGGGGATCGGTGAGCAGTTCTTC
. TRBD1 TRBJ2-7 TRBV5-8 CASVGTGWDYEQYF TGTGCCAGCGTTGGGACAGGCTGGGACTACGAGCAGTACTTC
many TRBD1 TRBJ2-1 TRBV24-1 CATSDPTGTGGNNEQFF TGTGCCACCAGTGACCCGACCGGGACAGGGGGGAATAATGAGCAGTTCTTC
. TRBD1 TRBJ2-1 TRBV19 CASSIGGTGRYNEQFF TGTGCCAGTAGTATAGGGGGGACAGGGAGATACAATGAGCAGTTCTTC
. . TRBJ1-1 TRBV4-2 CASSQAPFRQVGTEAFF TGTGCCAGCAGCCAAGCTCCCTTCAGACAGGTAGGGACTGAAGCTTTCTTT
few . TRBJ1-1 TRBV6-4 CASSWTDMNTEAFF TGTGCCAGCAGTTGGACGGACATGAACACTGAAGCTTTCTTT
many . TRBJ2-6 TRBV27 CASSPQFSGANVLTF TGTGCCAGCAGTCCCCAGTTCTCTGGGGCCAACGTCCTGACTTTC
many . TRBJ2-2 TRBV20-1 CSARDQSGAGHTGELFF TGCAGTGCTAGAGATCAGTCGGGGGCCGGGCACACCGGGGAGCTGTTTTTT
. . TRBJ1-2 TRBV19 CASSEGHRNNYGYTF TGTGCCAGTAGTGAAGGACATCGAAATAACTATGGCTACACCTTC
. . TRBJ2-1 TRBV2 CASSDSGIYNEQFF TGTGCCAGCAGTGATAGCGGAATCTACAATGAGCAGTTCTTC
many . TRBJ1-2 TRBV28 CASSFLDGAAFGYTF TGTGCCAGCAGTTTTCTGGACGGAGCTGCCTTTGGCTACACCTTC
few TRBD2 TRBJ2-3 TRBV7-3 CASSLKGLAGEPDTQYF TGTGCCAGCAGCTTAAAGGGGCTAGCGGGAGAGCCAGATACGCAGTATTTT
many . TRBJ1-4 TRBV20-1 CSAAPSGESEKLFF TGCAGTGCCGCCCCCTCAGGGGAGAGTGAAAAACTGTTTTTT
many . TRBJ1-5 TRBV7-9 CASSWGENQPQHF TGTGCCAGCAGTTGGGGGGAGAACCAGCCCCAGCATTTT
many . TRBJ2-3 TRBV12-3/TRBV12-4 CASSLRLLAMKNTDTQYF TGTGCCAGCAGTTTGAGACTCCTAGCGATGAAGAACACAGATACGCAGTATTTT
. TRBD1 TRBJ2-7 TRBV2 CASSEDRTGSSYEQYF TGTGCCAGCAGTGAAGACAGGACAGGGAGCTCCTACGAGCAGTACTTC
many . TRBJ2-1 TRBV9 CASSLDAYNEQFF TGTGCCAGCAGCTTAGACGCTTACAATGAGCAGTTCTTC